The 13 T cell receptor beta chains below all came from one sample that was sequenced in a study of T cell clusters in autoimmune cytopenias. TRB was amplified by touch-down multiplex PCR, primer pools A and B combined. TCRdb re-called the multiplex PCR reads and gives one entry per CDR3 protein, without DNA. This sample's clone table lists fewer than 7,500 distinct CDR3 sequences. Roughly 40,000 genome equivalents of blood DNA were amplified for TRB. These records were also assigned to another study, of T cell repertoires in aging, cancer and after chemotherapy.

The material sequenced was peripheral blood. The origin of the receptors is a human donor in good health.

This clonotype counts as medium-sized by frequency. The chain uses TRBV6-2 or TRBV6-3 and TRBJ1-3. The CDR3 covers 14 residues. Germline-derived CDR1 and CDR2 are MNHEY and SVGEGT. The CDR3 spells CASSYGDSGNTIYF.

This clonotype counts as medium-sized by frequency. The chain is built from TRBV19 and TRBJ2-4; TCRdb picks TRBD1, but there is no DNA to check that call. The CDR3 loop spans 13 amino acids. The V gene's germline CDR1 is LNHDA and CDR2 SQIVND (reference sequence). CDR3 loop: CASRGRGGNIQYF.

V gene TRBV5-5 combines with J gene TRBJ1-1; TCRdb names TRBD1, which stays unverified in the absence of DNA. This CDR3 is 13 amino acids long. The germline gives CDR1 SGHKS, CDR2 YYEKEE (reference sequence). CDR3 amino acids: CASSLQGDTEAFF.

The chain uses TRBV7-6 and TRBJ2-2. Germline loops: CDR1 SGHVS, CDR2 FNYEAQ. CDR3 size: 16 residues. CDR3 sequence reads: CASSSAFVVNTGELFF.

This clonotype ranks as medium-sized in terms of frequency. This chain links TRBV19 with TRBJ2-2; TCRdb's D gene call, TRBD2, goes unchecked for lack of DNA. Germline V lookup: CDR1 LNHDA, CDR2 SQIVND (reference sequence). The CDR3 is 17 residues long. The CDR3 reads CASKGRVFTANTGELFF.

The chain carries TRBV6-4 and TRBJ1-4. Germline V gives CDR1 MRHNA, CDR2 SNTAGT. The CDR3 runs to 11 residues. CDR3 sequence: CASRENEKLFF.

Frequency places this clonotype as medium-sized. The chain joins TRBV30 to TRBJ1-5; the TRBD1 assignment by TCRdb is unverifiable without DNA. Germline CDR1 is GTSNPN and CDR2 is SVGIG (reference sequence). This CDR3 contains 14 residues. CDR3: CAWSVARESEPQHF.

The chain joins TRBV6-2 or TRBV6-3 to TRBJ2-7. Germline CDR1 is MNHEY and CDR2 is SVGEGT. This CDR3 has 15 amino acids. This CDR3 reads CASSYSARSSYEQYF.

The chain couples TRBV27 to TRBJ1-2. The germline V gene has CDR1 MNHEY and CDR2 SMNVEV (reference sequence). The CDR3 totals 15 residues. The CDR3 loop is CASTPRTSLNYGYTF.

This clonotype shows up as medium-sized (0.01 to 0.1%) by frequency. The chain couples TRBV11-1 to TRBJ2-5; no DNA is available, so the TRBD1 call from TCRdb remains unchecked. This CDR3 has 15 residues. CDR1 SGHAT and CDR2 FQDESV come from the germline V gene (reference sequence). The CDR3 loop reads CASSPWGDTQETQYF.

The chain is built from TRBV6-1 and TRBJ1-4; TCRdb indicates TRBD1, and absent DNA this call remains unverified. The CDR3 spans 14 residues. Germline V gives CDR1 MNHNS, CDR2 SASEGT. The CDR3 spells CASSEAYRGQKLFF.

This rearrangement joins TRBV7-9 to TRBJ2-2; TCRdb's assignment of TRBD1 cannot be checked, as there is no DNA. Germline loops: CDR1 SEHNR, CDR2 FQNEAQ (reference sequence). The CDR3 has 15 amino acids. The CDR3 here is CASSPWDRRDGELFF.

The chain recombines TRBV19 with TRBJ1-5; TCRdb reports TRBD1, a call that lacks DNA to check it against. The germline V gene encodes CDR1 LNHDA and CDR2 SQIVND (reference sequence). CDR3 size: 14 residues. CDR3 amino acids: CASSRTVPNQPQHF.